The 16 T cell receptor beta chains presented below share a single source sample, sequenced in a study of control samples from healthy donors and cancer patients. Libraries were prepared by immunoSEQ multiplex PCR; TCRdb keeps only in-frame clonotypes and omits some of them. Here the sample spans more than 100,000 clones, 85% to 90% being singletons. Sequenced material: PBMCs. The receptor source for this set is a man aged 50-60 years with head and neck cancer.

The chain uses TRBV5-1 and TRBJ2-7, with TRBD1 matching over 12 bases. Trimming took 4 bases from V and 4 from J; bases not matched to a gene: 15. The CDR3 covers 18 residues. CDR1 SGHRS and CDR2 YFSETQ come from the germline V gene. CDR3: CASSLQPGTGGASYEQYF. Here the CDR3 DNA reads TGCGCCAGCAGCCTCCAACCCGGGACAGGGGGCGCAAGTTACGAGCAGTACTTC.

This clone was recorded once. The chain links TRBV11-2 to TRBJ2-1, with TRBD2 identical over 11 bases. Unmatched junction bases numbered 2, after V lost 1 base and J lost 6 bases. Looked up from germline, CDR1 is SGHAT and CDR2 is FQNNGV. The CDR3 is 15 residues long. The CDR3: CASSLVSGRANEQFF. In DNA form, the CDR3 reads TGTGCCAGCAGCTTAGTTAGCGGGAGGGCCAATGAGCAGTTCTTC. The complete variable domain, with remaining parts taken from reference TRBV11-2 and TRBJ2-1, reads EAGVAQSPRYKIIEKRQSVAFWCNPISGHATLYWYQQILGQGPKLLIQFQNNGVVDDSQLPKDRFSAERLKGVDSTLKIQPAKLEDSAVYLCASSLVSGRANEQFFGPGTRLTVL.

In DNA form, the CDR3 reads TGTGCCAGTAGAATACCGGGACAGGGTAATCAGCCCCAGCATTTT. Its translation: CASRIPGQGNQPQHF. The V call is TRBV19, the J call TRBJ1-5; the match to TRBD1 covers 9 bases. The V segment lost 6 bases and the J segment 4 bases; nucleotides outside the gene matches: 7. Germline V gene lookup returns CDR1 LNHDA and CDR2 SQIVND (reference sequence). The CDR3 length is 15 residues.

V usage is TRBV27 and J usage is TRBJ2-5; 15 nucleotides line up with TRBD2. The CDR3 contains 19 residues. Germline trimming cut 1 base from V and 1 base from J; bases unmatched to any gene: 7. The germline V gene has CDR1 MNHEY and CDR2 SMNVEV (reference sequence). For the CDR3, the DNA is TGTGCCAGCAGTTTATGGGGACTAGCGGGGGGCCGATCCCAAGAGACCCAGTACTTC. It yields the protein CASSLWGLAGGRSQETQYF.

The gene calls are TRBV6-5 and TRBJ2-7; 8 nucleotides align to TRBD1. Germline assignment: CDR1 MNHEY and CDR2 SVGAGI. This CDR3 comprises 13 residues. Trimming cost V 8 bases and J 3 bases; bases outside gene matches: 6. Here the CDR3 reads CASRTGPIYEQYF. The CDR3 region has the DNA TGTGCCAGCCGGACAGGGCCAATCTACGAGCAGTACTTC.

The chain recombines TRBV20-1 with TRBJ2-7; no clear D. The germline CDR1 and CDR2 sequences are DFQATT and SNEGSKA (reference sequence). Trimming left V 1 base short and J 7 bases short, with 8 bases between. CDR3 length: 11 amino acids. CDR3 residues: CSARAVTEQYF. As DNA, the CDR3 is TGCAGTGCTAGAGCGGTTACGGAGCAGTACTTC.

V usage is TRBV18 and J usage is TRBJ2-3; 13 bases are shared with TRBD2. CDR3 length equals 16 residues. CDR1 is KGHSH and CDR2 is LQKENI in the germline V gene. Trimming at V came to 4 bases and at J to 8 bases, leaving 9 bases not matched to a gene. Here the CDR3 reads CASSHRLAGGETTQYF. CDR3 DNA sequence: TGTGCCAGCTCACACCGACTAGCGGGAGGAGAGACTACGCAGTATTTT.

This clone was seen more than once but under ten times. The rearrangement uses TRBV12-3 or TRBV12-4 and TRBJ1-1; possible D gene TRBD1, 6 bases. Trimming took 6 bases from V and 7 from J, leaving 12 bases between them. The CDR3 is 12 amino acids. DNA of the CDR3: TGTGCCAGCAGGCGACAGGCCTATGAAGCTTTCTTT. Its protein product is CASRRQAYEAFF.

This clone was observed a single time. The chain joins TRBV2 to TRBJ1-4, with D perhaps matching TRBD1 (6 bases). The CDR3 loop spans 15 amino acids. Germline V lookup: CDR1 SNHLY, CDR2 FYNNEI. Trimming took off 3 bases at V and 1 base at J, with 9 bases between the two ends. The CDR3 nucleotides are TGTGCCAGCAGTGACGTACAGGGAACTAATGAAAAACTGTTTTTT. It is translated as CASSDVQGTNEKLFF.

The chain carries TRBV4-1 and TRBJ2-7; D not certain. In germline, CDR1 is MGHRA, CDR2 YSYEKL. The CDR3 has 13 amino acids. V was pared by 1 base and J by 3 bases, with 7 bases between. CDR3 sequence: CASSQVLGYEQYF. Written as DNA, the CDR3 is TGCGCCAGCAGCCAAGTGTTAGGCTACGAGCAGTACTTC.

The chain recombines TRBV11-2 with TRBJ2-7, with D possibly matching TRBD1 (5 bases). This CDR3 has 14 amino acids. Per germline, CDR1 SGHAT and CDR2 FQNNGV. Trimming removed 1 base at V and 3 bases at J, with 10 bases between. CDR3 in amino acids: CASSLAFDSYEQYF. The CDR3 nucleotides read TGTGCCAGCAGCTTAGCCTTTGACAGCTACGAGCAGTACTTC.

As to this clone: One end of the junction fails to match germline, which may point to a read error. The CDR3 sequence: CASSPREAGPYRYTF. The CDR3 nucleotides are TGTGCCAGCAGTCCACGGGAAGCAGGCCCCTATCGCTACACCTTC. V usage is TRBV27 and J usage is TRBJ1-2; D not resolved. Germline-derived CDR1 and CDR2 are MNHEY and SMNVEV (reference sequence). The CDR3 consists of 15 residues.

The chain is built from TRBV28 and TRBJ1-5; possibly TRBD1 for D (5 bases). Looked up from germline, CDR1 is MDHEN and CDR2 is SYDVKM. Trimming left V 6 bases short and J 3 bases short, with 21 bases between. CDR3 length: 17 residues. The CDR3 nucleotides read TGTGCCAGCAGCATGATGGGGGGAGAGGGATTCAATCAGCCCCAGCATTTT. It encodes CASSMMGGEGFNQPQHF.

The V call is TRBV7-2, the J call TRBJ2-5, with 9 nucleotides matching TRBD2. The CDR3 totals 15 residues. Trimming cost V 2 bases and J 5 bases; bases outside gene matches: 6. Germline V lookup: CDR1 SGHTA, CDR2 FQGNSA. CDR3 sequence: CASSLKREVRETQYF. DNA for the CDR3: TGTGCCAGCAGCTTAAAGCGGGAGGTCCGGGAGACCCAGTACTTC.

The chain employs TRBV18 and TRBJ1-5; a weak D match, TRBD1 (5 bases). The CDR3 runs to 16 residues. Germline V gene sequence: CDR1 KGHSH, CDR2 LQKENI. V was trimmed by 2 bases and J by 7 bases, leaving 18 bases between them. CDR3 in DNA: TGTGCCAGCTCACCAATCGCAGGGAGTAAAGGACAGCCCCAGCATTTT. It translates to CASSPIAGSKGQPQHF.

This clone appeared once. The chain joins TRBV28 to TRBJ2-1; D is unresolved. Trimming shortened V by 6 bases and J by 4 bases, and 4 bases separated the two germline ends. CDR3 length: 11 residues. Germline-derived CDR1 and CDR2 are MDHEN and SYDVKM. CDR3 sequence reads: CASRIYNEQFF. CDR3 nucleotides: TGTGCCAGCAGGATATACAATGAGCAGTTCTTC.